Listed below are T cell receptor beta chains from one sample, sequenced in a study of regulatory T cells in long-lasting Graves disease. TCRdb used MiXCR to reprocess the multiplex PCR reads, holding one entry per CDR3 protein. The sample contains 350,000 to 500,000 distinct CDR3 sequences, around 15% of which appear only once. A further study also used this sample, focusing on T cells in Graves' hyperthyroidism and ophthalmopathy.

The sequencing here drew on peripheral blood mononuclear cells (PBMCs), taken at new diagnosis, from a patient treated with antithyroid drugs. Every receptor here comes from a woman aged 45-59 years with Graves disease. Both conserved end residues are part of each CDR3. Fields, in order: CDR3 protein, CDR3 DNA, CDR3 length, V gene, D gene, clone size, J gene. D genes are given only for firm matches. Clone size is stated in some rows and not others, as once, few, many or a class when expanded.

CDR3aa: CATFTGVNTEAFF
CDR3nt: TGTGCCACATTTACAGGGGTGAACACTGAAGCTTTCTTT
len: 13
v_gene: TRBV6-1
d_gene: TRBD1
abundance: -
j_gene: TRBJ1-1

CDR3aa: CASSRSTGSGYTF
CDR3nt: TGTGCCAGCAGTCGATCGACAGGTAGTGGCTACACCTTC
len: 13
v_gene: TRBV12-3/TRBV12-4
d_gene: -
abundance: few
j_gene: TRBJ1-2

CDR3aa: CASSVGGNSPATYGYTF
CDR3nt: TGTGCCAGCAGCGTAGGTGGTAACAGTCCGGCAACTTATGGCTACACCTTC
len: 17
v_gene: TRBV9
d_gene: -
abundance: -
j_gene: TRBJ1-2

CDR3aa: CASSHGQGGGEQYF
CDR3nt: TGTGCCAGCAGCCACGGACAGGGGGGCGGTGAGCAGTACTTC
len: 14
v_gene: TRBV5-5
d_gene: TRBD1
abundance: many
j_gene: TRBJ2-7

CDR3aa: CASSRDRGLGSIGELFF
CDR3nt: TGCGCCAGCAGCCGTGACAGGGGGCTTGGAAGTATCGGGGAGCTGTTTTTT
len: 17
v_gene: TRBV5-1
d_gene: TRBD1
abundance: few
j_gene: TRBJ2-2

CDR3aa: CASRRRPGQNNEQFF
CDR3nt: TGTGCCAGTAGACGCCGCCCGGGACAGAACAATGAGCAGTTCTTC
len: 15
v_gene: TRBV19
d_gene: TRBD1
abundance: -
j_gene: TRBJ2-1

CDR3aa: CSARDHWDRGQNEQYF
CDR3nt: TGCAGTGCTAGAGATCATTGGGACAGGGGGCAGAACGAGCAGTACTTC
len: 16
v_gene: TRBV20-1
d_gene: TRBD1
abundance: many
j_gene: TRBJ2-7

CDR3aa: CSASWGDQPQHF
CDR3nt: TGCAGTGCTAGTTGGGGGGATCAGCCCCAGCATTTT
len: 12
v_gene: TRBV20-1
d_gene: -
abundance: many
j_gene: TRBJ1-5

CDR3aa: CASSFGRVSIHQPQRF
CDR3nt: TGTGCCAGCAGTTTCGGCAGGGTTTCTATTCATCAGCCCCAGCGTTTT
len: 16
v_gene: TRBV12-3/TRBV12-4
d_gene: -
abundance: -
j_gene: TRBJ1-5

CDR3aa: CASSFAGTSGRADQFF
CDR3nt: TGTGCCAGCAGCTTCGCCGGGACTAGCGGGAGGGCCGACCAGTTCTTC
len: 16
v_gene: TRBV11-2
d_gene: TRBD2
abundance: -
j_gene: TRBJ2-1

CDR3aa: CASSLGSTGKAGELFF
CDR3nt: TGTGCCAGCAGTTTAGGTAGCACAGGAAAAGCCGGGGAGCTGTTTTTT
len: 16
v_gene: TRBV28
d_gene: -
abundance: many
j_gene: TRBJ2-2

CDR3aa: CASSPHRGVLNQPQHF
CDR3nt: TGTGCCAGCAGTCCCCACAGGGGCGTTCTCAATCAGCCCCAGCATTTT
len: 16
v_gene: TRBV28
d_gene: TRBD1
abundance: -
j_gene: TRBJ1-5

CDR3aa: CASSKLQGMQETQYF
CDR3nt: TGTGCCAGCAGCAAGTTACAGGGGATGCAAGAGACCCAGTACTTC
len: 15
v_gene: TRBV9
d_gene: TRBD1
abundance: few
j_gene: TRBJ2-5

CDR3aa: CASSLESLAELYNEQFF
CDR3nt: TGTGCCAGCAGCTTGGAGTCCTTAGCGGAACTCTACAATGAGCAGTTCTTC
len: 17
v_gene: TRBV5-5
d_gene: -
abundance: many
j_gene: TRBJ2-1